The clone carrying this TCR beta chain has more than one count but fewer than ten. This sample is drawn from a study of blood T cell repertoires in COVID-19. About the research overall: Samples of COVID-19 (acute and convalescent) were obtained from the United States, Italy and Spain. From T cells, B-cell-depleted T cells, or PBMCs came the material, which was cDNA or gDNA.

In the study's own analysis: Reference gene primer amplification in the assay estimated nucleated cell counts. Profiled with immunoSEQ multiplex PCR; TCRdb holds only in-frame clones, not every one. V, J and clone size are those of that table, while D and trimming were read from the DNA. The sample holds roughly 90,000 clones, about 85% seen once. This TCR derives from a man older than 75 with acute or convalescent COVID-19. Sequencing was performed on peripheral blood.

CDR3 nucleotides: TGCAGCGTATCGTGGGCTCCTAACTATGGCTACACCTTC. Translated: CSVSWAPNYGYTF. This sequence joins TRBV29-1 and TRBJ1-2; D is unresolved. Trimming pared 6 bases from V and 0 bases from J, leaving 11 bases between. The CDR3 runs to 13 residues. Germline V CDR1 and CDR2: SQVTM, ANQGSEA. The full variable domain, in which reference TRBV29-1 and TRBJ1-2 provide the parts outside the CDR3, is SAVISQKPSRDICQRGTSLTIQCQVDSQVTMMFWYRQQPGQSLTLIATANQGSEATYESGFVIDKFPISRPNLTFSTLTVSNMSPEDSSIYLCSVSWAPNYGYTFGSGTRLTVV.